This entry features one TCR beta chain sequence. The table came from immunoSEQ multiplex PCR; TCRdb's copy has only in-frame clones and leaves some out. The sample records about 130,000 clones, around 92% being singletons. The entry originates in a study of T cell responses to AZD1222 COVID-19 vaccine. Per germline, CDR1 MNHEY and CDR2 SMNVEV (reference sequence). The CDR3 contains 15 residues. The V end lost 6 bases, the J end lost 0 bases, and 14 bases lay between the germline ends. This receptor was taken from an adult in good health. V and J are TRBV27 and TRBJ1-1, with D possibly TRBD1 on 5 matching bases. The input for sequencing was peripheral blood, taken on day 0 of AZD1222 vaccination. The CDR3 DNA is TGTGCCAGCAGGGTCGGGGGGTCCTTGAACACTGAAGCTTTCTTT. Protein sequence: CASRVGGSLNTEAFF.